This T cell receptor beta chain was identified during a study of regulatory T cells in long-lasting Graves disease. Study-wide points: Shared public clonotypes totalled about 2,800 in persistent patients, compared with 966 in new patients. Small sample size may have lowered accuracy.

Turning to this clonotype: The antigen is not known.

The time point: persistent/refractory GD, antithyroid drugs over 5 years with positive TRAb. RNA extracted from PBMCs served as the sequencing template. A blood draw put about 8.2 milliliters of peripheral blood into EDTA tubes. The CDR3 spans 17 residues. The V end was cut by 4 bases, the J end by 0 bases, with 14 bases between. CDR1 and CDR2 from the germline V gene are SGHRS and YFSETQ. Arm-PCR of CDR3 regions and iRepertoire HTBI primers were used to build TCR beta libraries. As handled by the study authors: Identification yielded about 66 TRBV and about 15 TRBJ segments across samples. Using its own MiXCR run on the multiplex PCR reads, TCRdb lists one record per CDR3 protein. TCRdb, not the authors, supplied the V and J calls. The table has approximately 440,000 distinct CDR3 sequences, roughly a quarter seen once; the top ten hold approximately 26%.

Here the sequenced sample was peripheral blood mononuclear cells (PBMCs), taken when the disease was refractory, from a patient treated with antithyroid drugs. The chain employs TRBV5-1 and TRBJ2-6; perhaps TRBD1 as D (6 bases). The TCR originated in a female donor with Graves disease. The CDR3 DNA follows: TGCGCCAGCAGCAACGGACAGTTTTCCTCTGGGGCCAACGTCCTGACTTTC. Its protein product is CASSNGQFSSGANVLTF.